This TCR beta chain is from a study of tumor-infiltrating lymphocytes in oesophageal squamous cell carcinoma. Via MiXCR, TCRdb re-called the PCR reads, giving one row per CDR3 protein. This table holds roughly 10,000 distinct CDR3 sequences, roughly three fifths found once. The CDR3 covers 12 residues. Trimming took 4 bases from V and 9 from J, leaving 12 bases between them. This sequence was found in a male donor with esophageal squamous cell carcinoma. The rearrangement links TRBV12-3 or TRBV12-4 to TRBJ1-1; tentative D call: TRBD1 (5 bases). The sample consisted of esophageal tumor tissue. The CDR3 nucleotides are TGTGCCAGCAGTTATTGGGGCTGGAAAGCTTTCTTT. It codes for CASSYWGWKAFF.